One T cell receptor (beta chain) is described in this entry. Germline trimming cut 7 bases from V and 2 bases from J; bases unmatched to any gene: 8. Germline V gene sequence: CDR1 SGHTA, CDR2 FQGTGA. CDR3 length: 16 residues. This entry is derived from a study of T cell responses to AZD1222 COVID-19 vaccine. The overall study: Investigators merged groups given second doses at roughly 4 or roughly 12 weeks.

TCRdb's copy holds only in-frame clones and misses some; the assay was immunoSEQ multiplex PCR. The data hold about 110,000 clones, with about 90% observed a single time. The rearrangement uses TRBV7-3 and TRBJ2-2, with TRBD2 identical over 9 bases. The TCR sequence derives from an adult in good health. Sequenced material: peripheral blood, taken on day 0 of AZD1222 vaccination. The CDR3 sequence is CASTHRREGNTGELFF. The DNA for the CDR3 is TGTGCCAGCACCCATCGGCGGGAGGGAAACACCGGGGAGCTGTTTTTT.